One and the same sample provided the 17 T cell receptor beta chains below, sequenced in a study of cytomegalovirus exposure and HLA in healthy donors. The study ran its PCR with 60 Vbeta and 13 Jbeta primers. The assay was immunoSEQ multiplex PCR, and TCRdb's table has in-frame clones only and misses some. Among 160,000 or so clones listed, approximately 82% were seen once. Sequenced: PBMCs. These receptors were taken from a male donor in good health and CMV-seronegative.

The chain joins TRBV6-6 to TRBJ2-5; TRBD2 matches at 9 bases. This CDR3 contains 14 residues. Germline V gives CDR1 MNHNY, CDR2 SVGAGI (reference sequence). The ends lost 4 bases at V and 5 bases at J; junction bases unmatched: 5. The CDR3 bases are TGTGCCAGCAGTTTGAGCGGGGGGTCGGAGACCCAGTACTTC. It codes for CASSLSGGSETQYF.

This chain uses TRBV6-1 with TRBJ1-1, with a possible D match to TRBD1 (5 bases). Germline loops: CDR1 MNHNS, CDR2 SASEGT. The CDR3 loop spans 14 amino acids. The V end was cut by 5 bases, the J end by 0 bases, with 10 bases between. The CDR3 DNA is TGTGCCAGCAGTATGGGGGGAATGAACACTGAAGCTTTCTTT. Translated: CASSMGGMNTEAFF.

This clone was seen a handful of times. The chain couples TRBV7-9 to TRBJ1-6; 9 bases are a match to TRBD1. This CDR3 has 13 amino acids. Germline CDR1 is SEHNR and CDR2 is FQNEAQ (reference sequence). The junction had 3 bases not matched to a gene; V was cut back by 8 bases and J by 7 bases. The chain's CDR3 is CASEGQGNSPLHF. DNA for the CDR3: TGTGCCAGCGAGGGACAGGGCAATTCACCCCTCCACTTT.

This rearrangement joins TRBV2 to TRBJ2-1, with 11 positions matching TRBD2. Germline assignment: CDR1 SNHLY and CDR2 FYNNEI. With 7 bases clipped from V and 4 bases from J, the junction kept 9 bases outside the gene matches. The CDR3 is made up of 16 amino acids. The CDR3 spells CASNRPGLADYNEQFF. As DNA, the CDR3 is TGTGCCAGCAACCGACCGGGACTAGCGGATTACAATGAGCAGTTCTTC.

This chain uses TRBV7-3 with TRBJ2-3, with 7 bases aligning to TRBD2. CDR3 size: 15 residues. V was clipped by 5 bases and J by 7 bases; unmatched bases: 12. Looked up from germline, CDR1 is SGHTA and CDR2 is FQGTGA. The CDR3 nucleotides are TGTGCCAGCAGCCCTTTAGCGGGTCTCAGGAATACGCAGTATTTT. It is translated as CASSPLAGLRNTQYF.

This chain connects TRBV4-2 to TRBJ2-2, with D hard to call. The germline V and J ends were trimmed by 0 bases and 6 bases, with 5 bases remaining between them. The CDR3 length is 13 residues. Germline V lookup: CDR1 LGHNA, CDR2 YNFKEQ. CDR3 bases: TGTGCCAGCAGCCAAGAGAGGTCCGGGGAGCTGTTTTTT. Protein sequence: CASSQERSGELFF.

The V and J genes are TRBV6-5 and TRBJ1-2, with 8 nucleotides matching TRBD1. This CDR3 has 14 amino acids. Unmatched junction bases numbered 3, after V lost 4 bases and J lost 2 bases. Germline V CDR1 and CDR2: MNHEY, SVGAGI. In nucleotides, the CDR3 is TGTGCCAGCAGTTCTAACAGGGGGAACTATGGCTACACCTTC. This encodes CASSSNRGNYGYTF.

The chain links TRBV2 to TRBJ1-6; 8 bases fit TRBD1. Germline lookup yields CDR1 SNHLY and CDR2 FYNNEI. V shed 6 bases and J 7 bases; nucleotides not matched to a gene: 5. The CDR3 is made up of 14 amino acids. This chain's CDR3 is CASRDRVFNSPLHF. For the CDR3, the DNA is TGTGCCAGCAGGGACAGGGTTTTCAATTCACCCCTCCACTTT.

The chain links TRBV4-1 to TRBJ1-1; D is possibly TRBD1 (5 bases). There are 16 residues in the CDR3. Trimming cost V 2 bases and J 3 bases, with 16 bases left between them. Germline V lookup: CDR1 MGHRA, CDR2 YSYEKL. The chain's CDR3 is CASSQRTGGFDTEAFF. CDR3 in DNA: TGCGCCAGCAGCCAACGGACGGGGGGATTCGACACTGAAGCTTTCTTT.

V and J are TRBV5-4 and TRBJ1-1; D uncertain. V shed 4 bases and J shed 7 bases, with 14 bases lying between them. This CDR3 spans 13 amino acids. From germline, CDR1 is SGHNT and CDR2 YYREEE (reference sequence). The CDR3 loop reads CASSTPQVDEAFF. CDR3 DNA sequence: TGTGCCAGCAGCACACCCCAGGTAGATGAAGCTTTCTTT.

This sequence joins TRBV30 and TRBJ2-7; D is undetermined. The germline CDR1 and CDR2 sequences are GTSNPN and SVGIG (reference sequence). There are 11 residues in the CDR3. Deletions cut 4 bases from V and 3 bases from J, with 7 bases between. The CDR3 loop reads CAWTSLYEQYF. For the CDR3, the DNA is TGTGCCTGGACCTCCCTCTACGAGCAGTACTTC.

The chain has TRBV7-2 and TRBJ2-3; possible D gene TRBD2, 7 bases. The ends were cut back, 1 base at V and 4 bases at J, with 21 bases in the middle. Germline V CDR1 and CDR2: SGHTA, FQGNSA. This CDR3 has 18 residues. CDR3 in amino acids: CASSLGEGWRGIADTQYF. The DNA for the CDR3 is TGTGCCAGCAGCTTAGGGGAGGGGTGGAGGGGGATCGCAGATACGCAGTATTTT.

This clone was observed a single time. The chain recombines TRBV6-5 with TRBJ2-2; a possible D gene is TRBD2 (6 bases). V was clipped by 0 bases and J by 7 bases, with 12 bases between them. This CDR3 is built from 15 residues. Per germline, CDR1 MNHEY and CDR2 SVGAGI. The CDR3 coding sequence is TGTGCCAGCAGTTACTCGACTAGGTGGATCGGGGAGCTGTTTTTT. Translated: CASSYSTRWIGELFF.

Regarding this clone: A read error may produce the germline difference seen at one junction end. In DNA, the CDR3 is TGCAGCGTTAAAGACTACAGGAATCAAGAGACCCAGTACTTC. It codes for CSVKDYRNQETQYF. The chain uses TRBV29-1 and TRBJ2-5; perhaps D is TRBD1 or TRBD2 (5 bases each). Germline V gives CDR1 SQVTM, CDR2 ANQGSEA. The length of the CDR3 is 14 residues.

The gene calls are TRBV7-2 and TRBJ1-6; D might be TRBD1 (5 bases). The CDR3 sequence is 16 residues long. Germline V CDR1 and CDR2: SGHTA, FQGNSA. V gave up 2 bases and J gave up 8 bases, with 16 bases separating them. This CDR3 is CASSLNGQGIDSPLHF. The DNA for the CDR3 is TGTGCCAGCAGCTTAAATGGGCAGGGTATCGATTCACCCCTCCACTTT.

In its sample, this clone was seen a few times. The chain joins TRBV6-1 to TRBJ1-1; TRBD1 matches 9 bases. The CDR3 sequence is 11 residues long. Germline V gene data show CDR1 as MNHNS and CDR2 as SASEGT. Trimming cost V 6 bases and J 12 bases; bases outside gene matches: 5. CDR3 protein: CASREDRGSFF. The CDR3 coding sequence is TGTGCCAGCAGAGAGGACAGGGGCTCTTTCTTT.

The chain is built from TRBV9 and TRBJ1-1, with D possibly TRBD1 on 6 matching bases. Germline V gives CDR1 SGDLS, CDR2 YYNGEE. CDR3 length: 17 residues. V lost 7 bases and J lost 2, with 24 bases in between. This CDR3 reads CASSRGGASKVNTEAFF. In nucleotides, the CDR3 is TGTGCCAGCTCGAGGGGGGGGGCGTCTAAAGTAAACACTGAAGCTTTCTTT.